This T cell receptor beta chain was found in a study of neurological immune-mediated disorders. CDR3 length: 14 residues. Germline-derived CDR1 and CDR2 are ENHRY and SYGVKD. Losses at the gene ends were 4 bases for V and 2 bases for J; bases not matched to a gene: 2. Synthesis of cDNA was accomplished via 5'RACE employing 10-nucleotide random UMIs. In TCRdb, the 5' RACE reads were re-called with MiXCR into one record per CDR3 protein. The data contain 65,000 to 80,000 distinct CDR3 sequences, roughly 15% of them singletons. This clonotype was seen repeatedly, ten times or more. Sequenced input: PBMCs. The TCR comes from a woman between 40 and 55 years old in good health. V usage is TRBV10-3 and J usage is TRBJ2-3; TRBD2 matches at 8 bases. CDR3 coding DNA: TGTGCCATCAGTGCGGGGGGGATCACAGATACGCAGTATTTT. Translating it yields CAISAGGITDTQYF.